This is a list of T cell receptor beta chains from one sample in a study of blood T cell repertoires in COVID-19. Method: immunoSEQ multiplex PCR; TCRdb's copy keeps in-frame clones and lacks some. This table holds about 110,000 clones, approximately 80% found once. Sequencing was carried out using peripheral blood. Source of these receptors: a man of 80 years or more with COVID-19, enrolled during active disease. Both conserved end residues are part of each CDR3. D genes are given only for firm matches. Not every row has a clone size; where given, it reads once, few, many or a size class.

v_call	j_call	clone_size	d_call	cdr3_nt	cdr3_aa
TRBV4-3	TRBJ2-7	-	TRBD1	TGCGCCAGCAGCCAAGAACGCGGGACAGGGACCCACGAGCAGTACTTC	CASSQERGTGTHEQYF
TRBV7-2	TRBJ1-5	-	-	TGTGCCAGCAGCTTAAGACAGGCTCATAGCAATCAGCCCCAGCATTTT	CASSLRQAHSNQPQHF
TRBV5-4	TRBJ2-1	-	-	TGTGCCAGCAGCTTGGAAGGCGGGACCCTCTACAATGAGCAGTTCTTC	CASSLEGGTLYNEQFF
TRBV24-1	TRBJ1-2	-	TRBD1	TGTGCCACCAGGGGGACAGGGAGTAACTATGGCTACACCTTC	CATRGTGSNYGYTF
TRBV24-1	TRBJ1-2	-	-	TGTGCCACCCGAGGGAGACTGCAGGATGGCTACACCTTC	CATRGRLQDGYTF
TRBV7-9	TRBJ2-7	few	TRBD1	TGTGCCAGCAGCCTACTGGGACAGGGGAAGTATGGGCAGTACTTC	CASSLLGQGKYGQYF
TRBV30	TRBJ1-3	-	-	TGTGCCTGGTCACAGGGCCACTCTGGAAACACCATATATTTT	CAWSQGHSGNTIYF
TRBV5-8	TRBJ1-1	-	-	TGTGCCAGCAGCTTGGGTCGAACACGGGACACTGAAGCTTTCTTT	CASSLGRTRDTEAFF
TRBV7-2	TRBJ2-7	-	-	TGTGCCAGCAGCCCCGGAGGGAGCTCCTACGAGCAGTACTTC	CASSPGGSSYEQYF
TRBV28	TRBJ2-7	once	TRBD2	TGTGCCAGCAGATCCGGGACTAGCGGCTACGAGCAGTACTTC	CASRSGTSGYEQYF
TRBV7-6	TRBJ1-1	-	-	TGTGCCAGCAGCTTAGCGTGGGAGGGCACTGAAGCTTTCTTT	CASSLAWEGTEAFF
TRBV7-2	TRBJ2-3	-	TRBD2	TGTGCCAGCAGCTTGAGCGGGATGACAGATACGCAGTATTTT	CASSLSGMTDTQYF
TRBV6-6	TRBJ1-2	-	-	TGTGCCAGCAGCCAGGACACGGAATATGGCTACACCTTC	CASSQDTEYGYTF
TRBV27	TRBJ2-1	-	TRBD2	TGTGCCAGCAGAAAGGGACTAGCGGGAGGATTCTCCAATGAGCAGTTCTTC	CASRKGLAGGFSNEQFF
TRBV6-5	TRBJ1-6	-	-	TGTGCCAGCAGTCGCGGGGAGCAGCCCCTCCACTTT	CASSRGEQPLHF
TRBV6-5	TRBJ1-2	-	TRBD1	TGTGCCAGCAGTTACCAATGGGACAGAGGCTACACCTTC	CASSYQWDRGYTF
TRBV21-1	TRBJ2-5	-	-	TGTGCCAGCAGCACCTGGAGCAGCGGGATAATCGGGACCCAGTACTTC	CASSTWSSGIIGTQYF
TRBV24-1	TRBJ1-2	few	TRBD1	TGTGCCACCAGTGATCAGGGGGAGTATGGCTACACCTTC	CATSDQGEYGYTF